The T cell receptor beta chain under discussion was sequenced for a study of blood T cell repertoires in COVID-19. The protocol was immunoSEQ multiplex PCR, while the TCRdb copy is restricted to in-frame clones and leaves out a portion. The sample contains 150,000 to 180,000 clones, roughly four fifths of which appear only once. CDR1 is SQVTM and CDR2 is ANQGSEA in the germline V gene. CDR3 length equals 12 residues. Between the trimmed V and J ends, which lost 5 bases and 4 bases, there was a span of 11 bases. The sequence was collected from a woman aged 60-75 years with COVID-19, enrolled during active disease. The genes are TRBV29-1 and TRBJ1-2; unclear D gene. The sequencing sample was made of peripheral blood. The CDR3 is CSVRTQVYGYTF. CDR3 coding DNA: TGCAGCGTTCGAACTCAGGTCTATGGCTACACCTTC.